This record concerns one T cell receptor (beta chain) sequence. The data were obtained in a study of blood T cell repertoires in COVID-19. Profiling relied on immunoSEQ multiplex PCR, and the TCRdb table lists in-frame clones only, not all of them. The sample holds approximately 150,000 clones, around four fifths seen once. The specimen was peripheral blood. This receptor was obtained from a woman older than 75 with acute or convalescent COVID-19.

The CDR3 sequence: CASSQRDRVEVYGYTF. CDR3 nucleotides: TGTGCCAGCAGCCAACGCGACAGGGTTGAAGTCTATGGCTACACCTTC. The chain couples TRBV3-1 (or the pseudogene TRBV3-2) to TRBJ1-2; 7 nucleotides line up with TRBD1. The CDR3 spans 16 residues. Germline trimming cut 2 bases from V and 4 bases from J; bases unmatched to any gene: 10. In germline, CDR1 is LGHDT, CDR2 YNNKEL (reference sequence).